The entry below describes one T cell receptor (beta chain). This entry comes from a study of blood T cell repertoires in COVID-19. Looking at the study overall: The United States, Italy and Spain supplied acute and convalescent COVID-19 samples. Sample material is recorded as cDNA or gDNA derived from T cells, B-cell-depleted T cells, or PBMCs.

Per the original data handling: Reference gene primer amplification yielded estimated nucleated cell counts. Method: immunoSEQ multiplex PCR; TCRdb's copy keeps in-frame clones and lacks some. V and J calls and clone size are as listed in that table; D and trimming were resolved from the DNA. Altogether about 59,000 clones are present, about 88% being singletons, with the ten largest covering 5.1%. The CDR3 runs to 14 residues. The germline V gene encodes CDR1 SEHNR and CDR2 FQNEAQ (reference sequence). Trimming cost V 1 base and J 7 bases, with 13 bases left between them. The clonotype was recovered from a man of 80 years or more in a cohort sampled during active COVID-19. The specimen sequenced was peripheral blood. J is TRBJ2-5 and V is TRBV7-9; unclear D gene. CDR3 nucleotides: TGTGCCAGCAGCTTAGGAGATTTGCTAGGGACCCAGTACTTC. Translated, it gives CASSLGDLLGTQYF.